This TCR beta chain was sequenced during a study of blood T cell repertoires in COVID-19 (dated by TCRdb to about 2020). Background for the entire study: Samples from collaborators originated in the United States, Italy and Spain and spanned both the acute and convalescent phases of COVID-19. The prospective study material was composed of cDNA or gDNA derived from T cells, B-cell-depleted T cells, or PBMCs. The dataset comprised deeply sampled blood TCRbeta repertoires from subjects exposed to, actively infected with, or recovered from COVID-19. The repertoires were released in a freely available public database intended as a resource for research on the immune response to SARS-CoV-2. The samples were drawn from two sources: the first 160 participants of the ongoing ImmuneRACE study, and 950 to 1,500 subjects contributed by 6 global collaborators. The sample metadata nearly always contained a de-identified subject ID, COVID-19 status, age in years and sex. Where available, HLA class I and class II types were taken from metadata supplied by the sample provider and were not determined by assay-based typing. General study outcomes and caveats: The quantity of clinical and demographic metadata differed by source and by participant and was supplied without curation.

TCRbeta CDR3 regions were amplified from genomic DNA using the immunoSEQ Assay, a bias-controlled multiplex PCR. The published analysis was carried out like this. Within the assay, amplification of reference gene primers was used to estimate how many nucleated cells each sample contained. To quantify the absolute abundance of each unique TCRbeta CDR3 rearrangement, sequence reads were collapsed and filtered. Productive Simpson clonality was computed per sample as the square root of Simpson's diversity index over productive rearrangements. The source is immuneACCESS, and TCRdb retained only in-frame sequences with V and J called. Part of the clones is not carried over; for the studies checked, unresolved V genes explain less than half of this, and the remainder is unexplained. From that table come the V and J calls and clone size; the DNA was used to work out D and trimming. For this sample there are 100,000 to 150,000 clones; around nine tenths appear just once. More than 0.9% of the sample is in the top ten clones.

Trimmed from V: 0 bases; trimmed from J: 0 bases; junction bases lacking a gene match: 1. The CDR3, from cysteine to phenylalanine, totals 15 residues. Left in the record is the CDR3 DNA by itself, 45 bases read in frame from the first base. The germline V gene sets CDR1 to ENHRY and CDR2 to SYGVKD. Note on this clone: The specificity of this receptor is unknown. The record has no base qualities; no much larger clone is one base away. The identical CDR3 is also encoded by other nucleotide sequences in the sample.

Collaborating institutions collected whole blood in K2EDTA tubes following their own protocols. For TCRbeta analysis, collaborators shipped samples in one of three forms: frozen whole blood, isolated PBMCs, or DNA extracted from either of those sample types. The V gene is TRBV10-3 and the J gene is TRBJ1-2, with 7 middle bases fitting TRBD1. This receptor was obtained from a woman aged 80 or over with acute or convalescent COVID-19. Sequenced sample: peripheral blood. For the CDR3, the sequence is CAISESGGSNYGYTF. The nucleotides are TGTGCCATCAGTGAGTCAGGGGGCTCTAACTATGGCTACACCTTC.